This TCR beta chain was recovered during a study of shared clonotypes between healthy human individuals. Several immunoSEQ 96-well plates shared each subset's DNA, each plate a replicate. Some clones are missing from TCRdb's copy, which holds only in-frame ones; the method was immunoSEQ multiplex PCR. Found here are a few hundred thousand clones, approximately 97% of them singletons; the top ten hold 0.057%. Germline V gives CDR1 MDHEN, CDR2 SYDVKM. After removal of 4 bases from V and 2 bases from J, the junction contained 7 bases not matched to a gene. This CDR3 has 16 amino acids. The sample was naive CD4+ T cells sorted from blood. Subset in this sample: CD45RA+ positively selected. The receptor comes from a woman aged 25 to 39 in good health. This chain uses TRBV28 with TRBJ2-1, with 8 bases that match TRBD2. Here the CDR3 DNA reads TGTGCCAGCAGTTCCTCCGGGACTAGGGCCTACAATGAGCAGTTCTTC. It is translated as CASSSSGTRAYNEQFF. Drawing the rest from reference TRBV28 and TRBJ2-1, the complete variable domain is DVKVTQSSRYLVKRTGEKVFLECVQDMDHENMFWYRQDPGLGLRLIYFSYDVKMKEKGDIPEGYSVSREKKERFSLILESASTNQTSMYLCASSSSGTRAYNEQFFGPGTRLTVL.